The present T cell receptor beta chain was sequenced within a study of human thymus T cells. Trimming pared 2 bases from V and 2 bases from J, leaving 16 bases between. This CDR3 has 17 residues. Germline lookup yields CDR1 SEHNR and CDR2 FQNEAQ (reference sequence). For this clone: What it binds is not known.

Profiled with immunoSEQ multiplex PCR; TCRdb holds only in-frame clones, not every one. The table has 70,000 to 75,000 clones, over 85% seen once. Resections from corrective heart surgery supplied the thymus tissue. Study-level results: Related research described strongly overlapping thymic repertoires in unrelated people. Among thymic and blood repertoires, usage of V and J genes appeared biased.

Input material: thymus tissue. This clonotype originated in a girl under three years old with a congenital heart defect but otherwise immunologically healthy. The chain couples TRBV7-9 to TRBJ1-5; tentatively, D is TRBD1 (6 bases). For the CDR3, the DNA is TGTGCCAGCAGCTTAAGGGGGTCGGGGGGACGCAATCAGCCCCAGCATTTT. Its translation: CASSLRGSGGRNQPQHF.